This TCR beta chain is drawn from a study of identical twins. Comments on this clonotype: Germline and junction disagree at one end, which may indicate a read error.

TCRdb itself ran the 5' RACE reads through MiXCR, one entry per CDR3 protein. The table includes 200,000 or so distinct CDR3 sequences, about 15% detected once. Germline V CDR1 and CDR2: SGDLS, YYNGEE. This CDR3 has 15 residues. These data were also filed under a second study, of T cells expressing NK-cell markers. That source adds: Seven HCMV-seropositive donors and one seronegative donor made up the eight sequenced donors.

This TCR came from a woman under 30 in good health. Sequencing was done on a sample of CD8+ T cells sorted from blood. The J gene is TRBJ2-2, the V gene TRBV9; D is unclear. The CDR3 DNA sequence: TGTGCCAGCAGTGTAGGCTGGAGTCTGGCCGGGGAGCTGTTTTTT. The encoded protein is CASSVGWSLAGELFF.